The present T cell receptor beta chain was sequenced within a study of beta chain features in type 1 diabetes. Study information: Regarding age, gender and cell yields, patients proved similar to healthy donors.

Sampling consisted of one heparinised blood draw per donor, averaging approximately 100 mL. Study-level points and caveats: Across all four CD4+ subsets, people with type 1 diabetes showed modestly shorter TCRB CDR3s. Using cDNA template may skew counts toward highly expressing activated cells.

The V end lost 0 bases, the J end lost 8 bases, and 11 bases lay between the germline ends. The germline V gene encodes CDR1 SGDLS and CDR2 YYNGEE. This CDR3 spans 13 amino acids. The study reverse transcribed the entire isolated RNA, so it sequenced expressed TCRB transcripts. Some clones are missing from TCRdb's copy, which holds only in-frame ones; the method was immunoSEQ multiplex PCR. The sample records 550,000 to 850,000 clones, around an eighth being singletons. With respect to this clone: Its antigen is not known. The same CDR3 is also encoded by other DNA sequences in this sample.

V usage is TRBV9 and J usage is TRBJ1-2; tentative D call: TRBD1 (5 bases). This receptor was taken from a man in his late teens or twenties with type 1 diabetes. Sequences were obtained from naive CD4+ T cells from blood. CDR3 coding DNA: TGTGCCAGCAGCGTAGATGAGGGGTTGGGCTACACCTTC. This sequence encodes CASSVDEGLGYTF. Variable domain in full (rest from reference TRBV9 and TRBJ1-2): DSGVTQTPKHLITATGQRVTLRCSPRSGDLSVYWYQQSLDQGLQFLIQYYNGEERAKGNILERFSAQQFPDLHSELNLSSLELGDSALYFCASSVDEGLGYTFGSGTRLTVV.